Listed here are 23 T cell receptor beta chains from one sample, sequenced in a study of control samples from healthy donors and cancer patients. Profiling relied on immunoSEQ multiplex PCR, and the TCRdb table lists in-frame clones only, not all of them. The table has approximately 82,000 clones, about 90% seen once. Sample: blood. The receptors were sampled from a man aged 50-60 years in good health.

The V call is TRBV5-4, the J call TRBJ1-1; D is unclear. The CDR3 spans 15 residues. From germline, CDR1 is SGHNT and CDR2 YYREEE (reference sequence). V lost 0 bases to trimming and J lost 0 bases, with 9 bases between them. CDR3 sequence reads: CASSLAGGLNTEAFF. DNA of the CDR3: TGTGCCAGCAGCTTGGCGGGCGGGTTGAACACTGAAGCTTTCTTT.

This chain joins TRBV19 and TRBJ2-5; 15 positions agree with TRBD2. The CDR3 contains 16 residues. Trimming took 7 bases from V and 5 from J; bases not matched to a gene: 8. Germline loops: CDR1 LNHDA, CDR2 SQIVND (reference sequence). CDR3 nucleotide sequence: TGTGCCAGTACCCGGACTAGCGGGGGGGCTGTGGAGACCCAGTACTTC. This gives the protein CASTRTSGGAVETQYF.

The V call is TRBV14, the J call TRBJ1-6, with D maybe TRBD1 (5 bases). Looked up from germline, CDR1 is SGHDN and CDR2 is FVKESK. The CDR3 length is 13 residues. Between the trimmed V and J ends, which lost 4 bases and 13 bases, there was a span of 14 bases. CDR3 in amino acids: CASSLTGRMPLHF. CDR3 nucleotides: TGTGCCAGCAGCCTCACGGGACGTATGCCCCTCCACTTT.

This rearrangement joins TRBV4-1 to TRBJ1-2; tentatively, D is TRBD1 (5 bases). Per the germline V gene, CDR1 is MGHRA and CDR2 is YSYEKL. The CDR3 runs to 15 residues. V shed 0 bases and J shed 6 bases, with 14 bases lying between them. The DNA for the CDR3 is TGCGCCAGCAGCCAAGATGGGGGGACGGTGAATGGCTACACCTTC. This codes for CASSQDGGTVNGYTF.

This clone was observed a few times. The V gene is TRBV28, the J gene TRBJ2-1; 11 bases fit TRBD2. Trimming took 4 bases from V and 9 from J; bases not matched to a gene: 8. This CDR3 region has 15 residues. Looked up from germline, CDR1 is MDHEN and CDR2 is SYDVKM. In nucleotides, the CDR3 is TGTGCCAGCAGTTCCGCGCTAGCGGGGGGTTCTGAGCAGTTCTTC. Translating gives CASSSALAGGSEQFF.

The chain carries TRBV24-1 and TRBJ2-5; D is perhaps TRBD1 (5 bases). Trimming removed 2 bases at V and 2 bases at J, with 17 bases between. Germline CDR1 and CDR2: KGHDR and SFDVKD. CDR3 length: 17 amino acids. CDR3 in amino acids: CATSDSFQGQNQETQYF. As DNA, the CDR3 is TGTGCCACCAGTGATTCTTTCCAGGGTCAGAATCAAGAGACCCAGTACTTC.

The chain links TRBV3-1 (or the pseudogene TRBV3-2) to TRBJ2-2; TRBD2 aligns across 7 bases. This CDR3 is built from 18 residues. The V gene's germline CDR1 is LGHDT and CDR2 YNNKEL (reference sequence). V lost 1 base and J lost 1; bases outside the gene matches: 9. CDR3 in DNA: TGTGCCAGCAGCCAAGCCCAAGGGGAGGGGAAGAACACCGGGGAGCTGTTTTTT. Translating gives CASSQAQGEGKNTGELFF.

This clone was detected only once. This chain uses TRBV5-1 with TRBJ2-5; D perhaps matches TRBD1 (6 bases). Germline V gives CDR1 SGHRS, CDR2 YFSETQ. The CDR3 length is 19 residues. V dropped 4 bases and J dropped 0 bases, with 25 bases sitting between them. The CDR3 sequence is CASSLDPRGRYQYQETQYF. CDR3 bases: TGCGCCAGCAGCCTAGACCCCAGGGGTAGGTACCAGTACCAAGAGACCCAGTACTTC.

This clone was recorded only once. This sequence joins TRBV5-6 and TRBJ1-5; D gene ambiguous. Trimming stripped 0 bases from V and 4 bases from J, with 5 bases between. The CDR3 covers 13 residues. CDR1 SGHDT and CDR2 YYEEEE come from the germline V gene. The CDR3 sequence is CASSLDGNQPQHF. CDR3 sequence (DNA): TGTGCCAGCAGCTTGGACGGGAATCAGCCCCAGCATTTT.

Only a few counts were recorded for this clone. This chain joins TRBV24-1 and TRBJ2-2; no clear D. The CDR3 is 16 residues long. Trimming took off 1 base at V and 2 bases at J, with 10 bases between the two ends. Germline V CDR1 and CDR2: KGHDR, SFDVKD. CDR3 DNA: TGTGCCACCAGTGATTTACCCCTTGTTAACACCGGGGAGCTGTTTTTT. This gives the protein CATSDLPLVNTGELFF.

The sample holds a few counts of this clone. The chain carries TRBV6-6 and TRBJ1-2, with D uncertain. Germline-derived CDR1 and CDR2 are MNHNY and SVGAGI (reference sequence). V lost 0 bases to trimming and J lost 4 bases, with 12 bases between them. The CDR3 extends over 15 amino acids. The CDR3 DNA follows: TGTGCCAGCAGTTACTCGAACTCAGGCTTCTATGGCTACACCTTC. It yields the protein CASSYSNSGFYGYTF.

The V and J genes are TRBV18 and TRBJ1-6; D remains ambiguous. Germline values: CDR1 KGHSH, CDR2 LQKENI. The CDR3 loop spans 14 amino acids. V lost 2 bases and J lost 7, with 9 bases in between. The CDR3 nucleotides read TGTGCCAGCTCACCAGTTCCCGCGAATTCACCCCTCCACTTT. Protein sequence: CASSPVPANSPLHF.

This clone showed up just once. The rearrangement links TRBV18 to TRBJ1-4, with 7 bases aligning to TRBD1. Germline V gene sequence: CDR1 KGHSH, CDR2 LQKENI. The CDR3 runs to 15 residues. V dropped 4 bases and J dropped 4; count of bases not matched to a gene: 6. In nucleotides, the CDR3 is TGTGCCAGCTCACTTCTGGGACAGCTTAATGAAAAACTGTTTTTT. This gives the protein CASSLLGQLNEKLFF.

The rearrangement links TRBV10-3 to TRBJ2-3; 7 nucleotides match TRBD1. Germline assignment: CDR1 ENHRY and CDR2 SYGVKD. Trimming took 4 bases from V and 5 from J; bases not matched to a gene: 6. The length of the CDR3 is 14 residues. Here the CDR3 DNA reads TGTGCCATCAGTGGCCTTACAGGGGAAGATACGCAGTATTTT. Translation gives CAISGLTGEDTQYF.

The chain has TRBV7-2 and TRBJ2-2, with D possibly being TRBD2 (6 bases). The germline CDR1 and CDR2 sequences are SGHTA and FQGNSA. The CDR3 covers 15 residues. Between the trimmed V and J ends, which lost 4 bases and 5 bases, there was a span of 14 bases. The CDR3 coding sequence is TGTGCCAGCAGCTCCCAGCGGGCCGGGACCGGGGAGCTGTTTTTT. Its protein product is CASSSQRAGTGELFF.

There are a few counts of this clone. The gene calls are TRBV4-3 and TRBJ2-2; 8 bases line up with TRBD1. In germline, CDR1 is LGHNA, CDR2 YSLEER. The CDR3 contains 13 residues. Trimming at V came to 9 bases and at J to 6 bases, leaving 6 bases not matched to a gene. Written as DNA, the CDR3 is TGCGCCAGTAGGACAGGGTGGGCCGGGGAGCTGTTTTTT. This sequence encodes CASRTGWAGELFF.

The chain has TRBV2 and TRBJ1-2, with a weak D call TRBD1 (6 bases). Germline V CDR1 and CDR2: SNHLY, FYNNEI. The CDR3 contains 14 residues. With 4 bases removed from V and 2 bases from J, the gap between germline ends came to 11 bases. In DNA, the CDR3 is TGTGCCAGCAGTGGGGGACAATCCAACTATGGCTACACCTTC. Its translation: CASSGGQSNYGYTF.

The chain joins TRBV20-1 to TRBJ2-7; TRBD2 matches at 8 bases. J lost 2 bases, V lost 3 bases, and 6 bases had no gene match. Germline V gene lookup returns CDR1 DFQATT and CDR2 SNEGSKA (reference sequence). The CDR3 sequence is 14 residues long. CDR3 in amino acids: CSASMGLDPYEQYF. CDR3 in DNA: TGCAGTGCTAGTATGGGACTAGACCCCTACGAGCAGTACTTC.

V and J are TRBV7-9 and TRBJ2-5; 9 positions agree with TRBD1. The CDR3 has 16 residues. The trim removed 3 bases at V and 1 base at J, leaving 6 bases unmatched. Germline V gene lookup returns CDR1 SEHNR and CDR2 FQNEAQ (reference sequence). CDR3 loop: CASSLGQGWGQETQYF. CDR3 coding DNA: TGTGCCAGCAGCTTGGGACAGGGCTGGGGCCAAGAGACCCAGTACTTC.

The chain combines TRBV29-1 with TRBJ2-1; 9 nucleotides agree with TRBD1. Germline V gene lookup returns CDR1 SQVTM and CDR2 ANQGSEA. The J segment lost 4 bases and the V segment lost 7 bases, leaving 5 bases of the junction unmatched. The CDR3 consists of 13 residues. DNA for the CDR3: TGCAGCGCCACAGGGGGCCGGTACAATGAGCAGTTCTTC. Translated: CSATGGRYNEQFF.

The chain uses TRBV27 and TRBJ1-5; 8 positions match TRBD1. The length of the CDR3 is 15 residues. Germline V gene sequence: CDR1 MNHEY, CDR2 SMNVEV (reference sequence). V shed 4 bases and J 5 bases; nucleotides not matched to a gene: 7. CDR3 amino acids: CASSSGTGFYQPQHF. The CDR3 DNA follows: TGTGCCAGCAGTTCCGGGACAGGTTTTTATCAGCCCCAGCATTTT.

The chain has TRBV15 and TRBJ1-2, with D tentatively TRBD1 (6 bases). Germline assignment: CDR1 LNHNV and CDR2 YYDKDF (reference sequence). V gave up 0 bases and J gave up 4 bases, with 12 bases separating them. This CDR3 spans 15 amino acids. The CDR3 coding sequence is TGTGCCACCAGCAGAGATCGAGGACAGCTCTATGGCTACACCTTC. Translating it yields CATSRDRGQLYGYTF.

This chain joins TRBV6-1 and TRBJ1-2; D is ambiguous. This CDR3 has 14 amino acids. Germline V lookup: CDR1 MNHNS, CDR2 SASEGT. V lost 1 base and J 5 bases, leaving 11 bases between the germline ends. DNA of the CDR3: TGTGCCAGCAGTGAAGGGCCGACCGTTTATGGCTACACCTTC. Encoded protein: CASSEGPTVYGYTF.